This TCR beta chain was identified in a study of blood T cell repertoires in COVID-19. In the study overall: The United States, Italy and Spain supplied acute and convalescent COVID-19 samples.

Researchers sorted participants into cohorts using their self-reported clinical history. Each exposed participant met a COVID-19 case in the 2 weeks preceding study entry. Original data processing: Nucleated cell counts were estimated from reference gene primer amplification. Measured with immunoSEQ multiplex PCR; TCRdb has only the in-frame clones, and not every one. The V and J calls and clone size are taken from that table; D and trimming were inferred from the DNA. Among some 64,000 clones listed, roughly two thirds were seen once. The CDR3 loop spans 15 amino acids. V dropped 0 bases and J dropped 2 bases, with 9 bases sitting between them. Germline CDR1 and CDR2: LNHDA and SQIVND (reference sequence).

Sequences were obtained from PBMCs or T cells enriched from blood (not recorded which). The V gene is TRBV19, the J gene TRBJ2-3; D call uncertain. The sequence was collected from a woman aged 60-75 years who had been exposed to COVID-19. In DNA form, the CDR3 reads TGTGCCAGTAGTATAGATAACGGAGTCACAGATACGCAGTATTTT. Protein: CASSIDNGVTDTQYF.